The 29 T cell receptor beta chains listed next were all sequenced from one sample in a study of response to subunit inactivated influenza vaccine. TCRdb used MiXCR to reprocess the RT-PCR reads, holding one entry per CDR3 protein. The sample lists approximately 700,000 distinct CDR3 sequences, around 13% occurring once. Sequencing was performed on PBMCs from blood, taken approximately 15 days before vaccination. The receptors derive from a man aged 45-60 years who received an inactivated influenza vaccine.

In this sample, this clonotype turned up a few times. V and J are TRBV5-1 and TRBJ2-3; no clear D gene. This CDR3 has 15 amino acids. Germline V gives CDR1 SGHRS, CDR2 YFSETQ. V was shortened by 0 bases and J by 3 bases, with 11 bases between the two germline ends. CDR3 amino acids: CASSLATARTDTQYF. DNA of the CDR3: TGCGCCAGCAGCTTGGCTACGGCCCGGACAGATACGCAGTATTTT.

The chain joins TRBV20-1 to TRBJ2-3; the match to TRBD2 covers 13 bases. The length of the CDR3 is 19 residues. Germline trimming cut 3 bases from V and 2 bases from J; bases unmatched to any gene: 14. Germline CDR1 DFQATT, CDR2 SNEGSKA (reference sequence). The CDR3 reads CSASAPGLAGLSPTDTQYF. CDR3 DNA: TGCAGTGCTAGTGCCCCGGGACTAGCGGGATTGAGTCCCACAGATACGCAGTATTTT.

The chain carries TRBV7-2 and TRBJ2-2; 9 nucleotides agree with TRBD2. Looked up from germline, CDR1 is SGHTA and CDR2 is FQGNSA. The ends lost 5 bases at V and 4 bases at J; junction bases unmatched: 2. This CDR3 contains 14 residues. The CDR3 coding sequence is TGTGCCAGCAGCCGGGGACTAGCCACCGGGGAGCTGTTTTTT. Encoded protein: CASSRGLATGELFF.

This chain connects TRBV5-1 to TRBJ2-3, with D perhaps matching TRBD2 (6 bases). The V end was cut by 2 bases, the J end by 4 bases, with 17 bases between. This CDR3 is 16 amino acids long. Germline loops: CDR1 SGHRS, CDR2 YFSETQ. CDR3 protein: CASSFAGGAQADTQYF. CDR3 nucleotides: TGCGCCAGCAGCTTCGCTGGCGGGGCCCAGGCAGATACGCAGTATTTT.

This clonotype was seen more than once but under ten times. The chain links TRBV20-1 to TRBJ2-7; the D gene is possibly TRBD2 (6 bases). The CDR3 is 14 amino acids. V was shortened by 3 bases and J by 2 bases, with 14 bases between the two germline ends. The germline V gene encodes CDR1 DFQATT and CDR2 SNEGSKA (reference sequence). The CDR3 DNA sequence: TGCAGTGCTAGCCGGGACTCAGTCCCCTACGAGCAGTACTTC. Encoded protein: CSASRDSVPYEQYF.

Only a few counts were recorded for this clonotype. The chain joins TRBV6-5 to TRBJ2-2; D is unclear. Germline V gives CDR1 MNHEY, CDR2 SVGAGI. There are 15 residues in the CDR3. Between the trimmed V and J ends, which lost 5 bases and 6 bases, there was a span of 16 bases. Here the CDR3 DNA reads TGTGCCAGCAGTCTTACTCTTCCGACTGCCGGGGAGCTGTTTTTT. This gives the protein CASSLTLPTAGELFF.

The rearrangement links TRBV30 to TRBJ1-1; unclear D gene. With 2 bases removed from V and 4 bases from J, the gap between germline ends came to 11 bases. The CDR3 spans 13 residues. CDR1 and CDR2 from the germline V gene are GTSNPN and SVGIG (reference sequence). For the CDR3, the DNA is TGTGCCTGGAGTATATTCGGGAGCACTGAAGCTTTCTTT. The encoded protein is CAWSIFGSTEAFF.

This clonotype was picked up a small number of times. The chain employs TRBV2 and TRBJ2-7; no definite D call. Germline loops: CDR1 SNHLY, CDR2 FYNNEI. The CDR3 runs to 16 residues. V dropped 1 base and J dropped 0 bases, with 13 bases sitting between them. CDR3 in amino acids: CASSEGADTYSYEQYF. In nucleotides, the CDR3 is TGTGCCAGCAGTGAAGGGGCCGACACATACTCCTACGAGCAGTACTTC.

CDR3 in amino acids: CASSGATSPVSYNEQFF. The CDR3 DNA follows: TGCGCCAGCAGCGGCGCGACTAGCCCTGTCTCCTACAATGAGCAGTTCTTC. This chain joins TRBV5-1 and TRBJ2-1, with 7 bases that match TRBD2. CDR3 size: 17 residues. The germline V gene has CDR1 SGHRS and CDR2 YFSETQ. J was trimmed by 0 bases and V by 4 bases; bases with no gene match: 10.

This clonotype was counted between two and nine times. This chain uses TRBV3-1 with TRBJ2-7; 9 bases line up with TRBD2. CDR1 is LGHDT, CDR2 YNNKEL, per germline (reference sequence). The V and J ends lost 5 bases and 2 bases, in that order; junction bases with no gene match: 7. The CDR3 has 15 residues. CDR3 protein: CASSAGLAHTYEQYF. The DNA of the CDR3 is TGTGCCAGCAGCGCTGGACTAGCGCACACCTACGAGCAGTACTTC.

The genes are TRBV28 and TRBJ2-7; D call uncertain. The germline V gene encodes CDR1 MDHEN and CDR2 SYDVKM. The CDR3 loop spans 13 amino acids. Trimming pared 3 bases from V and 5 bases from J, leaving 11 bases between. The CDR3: CASSFLGFDEQYF. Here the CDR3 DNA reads TGTGCCAGCAGTTTTCTCGGATTTGACGAGCAGTACTTC.

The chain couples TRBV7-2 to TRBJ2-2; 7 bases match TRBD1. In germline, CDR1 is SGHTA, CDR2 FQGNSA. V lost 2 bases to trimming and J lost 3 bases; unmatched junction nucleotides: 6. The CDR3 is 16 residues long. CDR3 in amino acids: CASSLTSTGDTGELFF. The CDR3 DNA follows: TGTGCCAGCAGCTTAACCTCCACAGGGGACACCGGGGAGCTGTTTTTT. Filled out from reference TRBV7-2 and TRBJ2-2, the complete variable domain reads GAGVSQSPSNKVTEKGKDVELRCDPISGHTALYWYRQSLGQGLEFLIYFQGNSAPDKSGLPSDRFSAERTGGSVSTLTIQRTQQEDSAVYLCASSLTSTGDTGELFFGEGSRLTVL.

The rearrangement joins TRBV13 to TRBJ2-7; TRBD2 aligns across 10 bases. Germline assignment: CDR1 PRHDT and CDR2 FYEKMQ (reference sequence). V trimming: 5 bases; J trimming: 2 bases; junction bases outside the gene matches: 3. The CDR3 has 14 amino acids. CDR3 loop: CASSRTSGAYEQYF. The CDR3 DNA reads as TGTGCCAGCAGCCGGACTAGCGGCGCCTACGAGCAGTACTTC. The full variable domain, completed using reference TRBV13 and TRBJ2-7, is AAGVIQSPRHLIKEKRETATLKCYPIPRHDTVYWYQQGPGQDPQFLISFYEKMQSDKGSIPDRFSAQQFSDYHSELNMSSLELGDSALYFCASSRTSGAYEQYFGPGTRLTVT.

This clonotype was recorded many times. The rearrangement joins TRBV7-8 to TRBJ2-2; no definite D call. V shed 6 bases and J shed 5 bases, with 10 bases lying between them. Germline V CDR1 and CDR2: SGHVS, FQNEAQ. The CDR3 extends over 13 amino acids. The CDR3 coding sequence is TGTGCCAGCAGGGTTCCCTTAACCGGGGAGCTGTTTTTT. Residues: CASRVPLTGELFF. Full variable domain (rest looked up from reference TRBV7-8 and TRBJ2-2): GAGVSQSPRYKVAKRGQDVALRCDPISGHVSLFWYQQALGQGPEFLTYFQNEAQLDKSGLPSDRFFAERPEGSVSTLKIQRTQQEDSAVYLCASRVPLTGELFFGEGSRLTVL.

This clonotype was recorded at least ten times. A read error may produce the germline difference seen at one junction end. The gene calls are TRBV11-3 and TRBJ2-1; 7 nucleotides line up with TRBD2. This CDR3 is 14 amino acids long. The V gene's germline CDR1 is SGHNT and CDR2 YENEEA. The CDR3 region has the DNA TGTGCCAGCAGCTTGCGGGAGTCCTCCAATGAGCAGTTCTTC. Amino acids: CASSLRESSNEQFF. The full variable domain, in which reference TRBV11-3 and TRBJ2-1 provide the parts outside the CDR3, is EAGVVQSPRYKIIEKKQPVAFWCNPISGHNTLYWYLQNLGQGPELLIRYENEEAVDDSQLPKDRFSAERLKGVDSTLKIQPAELGDSAVYLCASSLRESSNEQFFGPGTRLTVL.

DNA of the CDR3: TGTGCCAGCTCAGCCGCGACAGGACCGGGCCCCTACGAGCAGTACTTC. Protein: CASSAATGPGPYEQYF. V is TRBV18 and J is TRBJ2-7; D perhaps matches TRBD1 (6 bases). CDR1 KGHSH and CDR2 LQKENI come from the germline V gene. The germline V and J ends were trimmed by 5 bases and 2 bases, with 19 bases remaining between them. This CDR3 contains 16 residues. Complete variable domain (other parts from reference TRBV18 and TRBJ2-7): NAGVMQNPRHLVRRRGQEARLRCSPMKGHSHVYWYRQLPEEGLKFMVYLQKENIIDESGMPKERFSAEFPKEGPSILRIQQVVRGDSAAYFCASSAATGPGPYEQYFGPGTRLTVT.

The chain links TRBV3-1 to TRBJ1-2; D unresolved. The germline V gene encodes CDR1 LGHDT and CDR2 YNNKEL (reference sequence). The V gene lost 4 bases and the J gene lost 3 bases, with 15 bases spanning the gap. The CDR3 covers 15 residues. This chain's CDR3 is CASSPNSGGDYGYTF. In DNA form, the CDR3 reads TGTGCCAGCAGCCCAAACAGCGGCGGGGACTATGGCTACACCTTC.

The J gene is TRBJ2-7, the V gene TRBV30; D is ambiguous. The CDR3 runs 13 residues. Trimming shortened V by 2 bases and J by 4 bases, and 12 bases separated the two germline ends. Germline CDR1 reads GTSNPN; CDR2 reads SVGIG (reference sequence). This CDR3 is CAWSRAGYYEQYF. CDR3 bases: TGTGCCTGGAGTCGAGCAGGATATTACGAGCAGTACTTC.

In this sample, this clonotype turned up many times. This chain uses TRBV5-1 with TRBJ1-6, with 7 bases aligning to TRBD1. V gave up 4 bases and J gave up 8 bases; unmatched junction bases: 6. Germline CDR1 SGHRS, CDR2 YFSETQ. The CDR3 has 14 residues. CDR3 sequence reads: CASSPQGNDSPLHF. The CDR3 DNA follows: TGCGCCAGCAGCCCACAGGGGAATGATTCACCCCTCCACTTT.

The DNA of the CDR3 is TGTGCCAGCAGTTTAACCGGGACTAGCGGAGAGACCCAGTACTTC. Translating gives CASSLTGTSGETQYF. The chain joins TRBV12-3 or TRBV12-4 to TRBJ2-5; 11 bases agree with TRBD2. V lost 2 bases and J lost 4; bases outside the gene matches: 3. CDR3 length equals 15 residues.

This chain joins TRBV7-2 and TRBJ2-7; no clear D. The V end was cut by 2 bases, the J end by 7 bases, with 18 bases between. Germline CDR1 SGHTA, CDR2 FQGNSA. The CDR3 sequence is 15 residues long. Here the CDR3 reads CASSLSPTDSVEQYF. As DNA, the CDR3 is TGTGCCAGCAGCTTATCCCCCACAGACTCGGTAGAGCAGTACTTC.

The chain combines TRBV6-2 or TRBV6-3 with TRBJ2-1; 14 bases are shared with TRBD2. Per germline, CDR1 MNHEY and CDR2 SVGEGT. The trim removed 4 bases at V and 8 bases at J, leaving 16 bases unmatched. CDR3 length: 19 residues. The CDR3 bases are TGTGCCAGCAGTTCTAGGGTGGGACTAGCGGGGGCCATTTCCCATGAGCAGTTCTTC. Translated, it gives CASSSRVGLAGAISHEQFF.

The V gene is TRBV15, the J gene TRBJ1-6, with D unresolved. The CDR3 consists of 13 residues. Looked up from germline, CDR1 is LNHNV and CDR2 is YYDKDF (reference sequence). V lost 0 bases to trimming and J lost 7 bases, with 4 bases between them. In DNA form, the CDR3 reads TGTGCCACCAGCAGAGATTTGAATTCACCCCTCCACTTT. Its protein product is CATSRDLNSPLHF.

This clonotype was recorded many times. The CDR3 DNA reads as TGTGCCAGCAGCTTAACAACCGGAGGGGTTCAAGCTTTCTTT. Protein: CASSLTTGGVQAFF. The chain uses TRBV6-4 and TRBJ1-1; possibly TRBD1 for D (5 bases). This CDR3 comprises 14 residues. Trimming cost V 6 bases and J 9 bases, with 20 bases left between them. The germline CDR1 and CDR2 sequences are MRHNA and SNTAGT.

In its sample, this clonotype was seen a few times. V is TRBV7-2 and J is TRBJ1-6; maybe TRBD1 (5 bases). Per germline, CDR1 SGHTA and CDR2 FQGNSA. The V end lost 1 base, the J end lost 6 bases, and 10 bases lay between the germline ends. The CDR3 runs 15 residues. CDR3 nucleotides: TGTGCCAGCAGCTTAGTTGGGGGTGGTAATTCACCCCTCCACTTT. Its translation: CASSLVGGGNSPLHF.

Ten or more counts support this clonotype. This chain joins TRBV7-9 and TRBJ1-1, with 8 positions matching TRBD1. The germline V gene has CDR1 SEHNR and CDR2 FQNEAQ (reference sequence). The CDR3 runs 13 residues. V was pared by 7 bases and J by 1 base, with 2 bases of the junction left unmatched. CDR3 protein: CASTGQGNTEAFF. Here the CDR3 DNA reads TGTGCCAGCACTGGACAGGGGAACACTGAAGCTTTCTTT. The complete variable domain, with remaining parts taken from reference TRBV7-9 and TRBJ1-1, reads DTGVSQNPRHKITKRGQNVTFRCDPISEHNRLYWYRQTLGQGPEFLTYFQNEAQLEKSRLLSDRFSAERPKGSFSTLEIQRTEQGDSAMYLCASTGQGNTEAFFGQGTRLTVV.

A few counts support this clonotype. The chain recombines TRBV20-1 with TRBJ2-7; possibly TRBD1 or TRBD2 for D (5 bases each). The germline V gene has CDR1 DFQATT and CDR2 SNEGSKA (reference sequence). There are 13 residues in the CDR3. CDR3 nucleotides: TGCAGCGGGCCGGCCGGGGCCAACTACGAGCAGTACTTC. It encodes CSGPAGANYEQYF.

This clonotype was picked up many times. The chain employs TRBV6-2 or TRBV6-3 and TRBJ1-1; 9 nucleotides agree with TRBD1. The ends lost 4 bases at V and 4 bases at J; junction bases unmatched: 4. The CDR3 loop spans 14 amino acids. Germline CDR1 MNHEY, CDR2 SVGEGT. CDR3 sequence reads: CASSWGQGSTEAFF. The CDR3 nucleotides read TGTGCCAGCAGTTGGGGACAGGGAAGCACTGAAGCTTTCTTT.

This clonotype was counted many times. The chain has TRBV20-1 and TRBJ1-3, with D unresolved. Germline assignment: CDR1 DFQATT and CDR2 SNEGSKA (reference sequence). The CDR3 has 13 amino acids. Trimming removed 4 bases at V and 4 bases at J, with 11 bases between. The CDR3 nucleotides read TGCAGTGCTACCCACAGCCAAGGAAACACCATATATTTT. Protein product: CSATHSQGNTIYF.